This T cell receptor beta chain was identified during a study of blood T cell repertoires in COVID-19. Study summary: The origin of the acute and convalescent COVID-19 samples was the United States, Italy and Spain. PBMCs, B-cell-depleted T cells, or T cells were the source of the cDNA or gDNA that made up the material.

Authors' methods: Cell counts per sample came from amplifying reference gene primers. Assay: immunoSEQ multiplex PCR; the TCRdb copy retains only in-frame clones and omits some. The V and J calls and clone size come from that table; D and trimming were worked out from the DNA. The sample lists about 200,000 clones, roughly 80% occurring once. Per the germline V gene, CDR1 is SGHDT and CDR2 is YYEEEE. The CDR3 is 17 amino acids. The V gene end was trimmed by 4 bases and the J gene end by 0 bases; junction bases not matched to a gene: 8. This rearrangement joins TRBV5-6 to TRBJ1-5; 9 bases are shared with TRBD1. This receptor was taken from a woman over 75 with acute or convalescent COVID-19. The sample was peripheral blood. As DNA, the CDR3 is TGTGCCAGCAGCCGGGGACAGGGCTTCTATAGCAATCAGCCCCAGCATTTT. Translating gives CASSRGQGFYSNQPQHF.